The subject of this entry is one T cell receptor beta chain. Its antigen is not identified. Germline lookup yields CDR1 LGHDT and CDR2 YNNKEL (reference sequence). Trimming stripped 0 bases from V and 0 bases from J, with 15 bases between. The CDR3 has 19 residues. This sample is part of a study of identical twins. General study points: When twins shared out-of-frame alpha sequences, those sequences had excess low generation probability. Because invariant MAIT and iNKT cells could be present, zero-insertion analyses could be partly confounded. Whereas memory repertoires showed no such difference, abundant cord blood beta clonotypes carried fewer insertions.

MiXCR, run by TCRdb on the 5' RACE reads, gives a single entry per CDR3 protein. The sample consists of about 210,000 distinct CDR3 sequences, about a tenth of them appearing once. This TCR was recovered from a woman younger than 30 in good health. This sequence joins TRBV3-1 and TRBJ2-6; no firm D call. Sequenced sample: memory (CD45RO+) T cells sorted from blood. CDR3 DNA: TGTGCCAGCAGCCAAGAGTTACACAGCCAGGACTCTGGGGCCAACGTCCTGACTTTC. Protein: CASSQELHSQDSGANVLTF.